This is a list of T cell receptor beta chains from one sample in a study of CD8+CD57+ T cells in acquired aplastic anemia. MiXCR, run by TCRdb on the reads, gives a single entry per CDR3 protein. Of fewer than 200,000 distinct CDR3 sequences in the sample, around 50% are singletons; the top ten hold 10% to 15%. The source material was sorted CD4+, CD8+, or CD8+CD57+ T cells (not recorded which) from PBMCs. Receptors were obtained from a human donor with aplastic anemia. CDR3s include the opening cysteine and the closing phenylalanine or tryptophan. The order of the fields is D gene, J gene, clone size, V gene, CDR3 DNA, CDR3 protein. The D gene is left open where the match is weak. The size of a clone is reported for some rows only, either as once, few or many, or as a class for expanded clones.

TRBD2,TRBJ2-7,many,TRBV5-1,TGCGCCAGCAGCCCGGGGGGGCAGTCTTCCTACGAGCAGTACTTC,CASSPGGQSSYEQYF
TRBD2,TRBJ2-1,.,TRBV20-1,TGCAGTGTTAGCGGGATGAGCTCCTACAATGAGCAGTTCTTC,CSVSGMSSYNEQFF
.,TRBJ2-7,few,TRBV7-3,TGTGCCAGCAGCTTACCCTACGAGCAGTACTTC,CASSLPYEQYF
.,TRBJ2-1,.,TRBV2,TGTGCCAGCAGTTTAAGCAGGGGCTACAATGAGCAGTTCTTC,CASSLSRGYNEQFF
.,TRBJ2-2,.,TRBV13,TGTGCCAGCAGCTTACTGTTCGCGAACACCGGGGAGCTGTCTTTT,CASSLLFANTGELSF
.,TRBJ2-1,.,TRBV5-5,TGTGCCAGCAGCCGGGACTTGTCCTACAATGAGCAGTTCTTC,CASSRDLSYNEQFF
.,TRBJ1-5,many,TRBV6-1,TGTGCCAGCAGTGATATACTCGGTCAGCCCCAGCATTTT,CASSDILGQPQHF
TRBD1,TRBJ2-1,many,TRBV7-3,TGTGCCAGCAGCGCAACCGGGACAGGGGTTGAGCAGTTCTTC,CASSATGTGVEQFF
.,TRBJ1-2,.,TRBV5-1,TGCGCCAGCAGCTTAGGCAGACAGTGCTTTGGCTACACCTTC,CASSLGRQCFGYTF
.,TRBJ2-7,.,TRBV10-3,TGTGCCATCAGTGATGGGGGGCCTATACCCGAGCAGTACTTC,CAISDGGPIPEQYF
TRBD1,TRBJ2-2,.,TRBV25-1,TGTGCCAGCAGCTCACCGGGACAGGGGCTCACCGGGGAGCTGTTTTTT,CASSSPGQGLTGELFF
.,TRBJ2-7,.,TRBV14,TGTGCCAGCGGGGGGCTAGTCTACGAGCAGTACTTC,CASGGLVYEQYF
TRBD2,TRBJ2-2,.,TRBV7-6,TGTGCCAGCAGCCCCCGCTTAGCGGGAGGTACGAACACCGGGGAGCTGTTTTTT,CASSPRLAGGTNTGELFF
.,TRBJ1-5,.,TRBV10-3,.,CAISDICSARDTLDQPQHF
TRBD1,TRBJ2-2,once,TRBV11-1,TGTGCCACCCAGGGGGTGCAAGGCAAGAACACCGGGGAGCTGTTTTTT,CATQGVQGKNTGELFF
.,TRBJ1-1,many,TRBV19,TGTGCCAGTAGTATCCCCTTGAGACAGCAGAACACTGAAGCTTTCTTT,CASSIPLRQQNTEAFF
.,TRBJ2-1,.,TRBV11-2,TGTGCCAGCAGCTTAGTCGGGGGGCTTGGGCAGCAGTTCTTC,CASSLVGGLGQQFF
.,TRBJ1-1,.,TRBV29-1,TGCAGCGCCGGACAGAGAACGAACACTGAAGCTTTCTTT,CSAGQRTNTEAFF
TRBD2,TRBJ2-7,many,TRBV19,TGTGCCAGTAGTATACTAAACTTGGGACTAGTATTCTACGAGCAGTACTTC,CASSILNLGLVFYEQYF
TRBD1,TRBJ2-7,.,TRBV10-3,TGTGCCATCAGTGGGCGGCATAGACAGGGGACAGACTCCTACGAGCAGTACTTC,CAISGRHRQGTDSYEQYF
.,TRBJ2-7,.,TRBV14,TGTGCCAGCAGCCAAGGACTCACAGCTCCCTACGAGCAGTACTTC,CASSQGLTAPYEQYF
.,TRBJ2-7,many,TRBV7-9,TGTGCCAGCAGCTTAGGTCTGGGCAATTCCTACGAGCAGTACTTC,CASSLGLGNSYEQYF